A selection of T cell receptor beta chains follows, all from one sample in a study of metastatic and nonmetastatic thyroid tumors. TCRdb re-analyzed the PCR reads through MiXCR. Found here are about 19,000 clones, around a quarter of them singletons; the top ten hold approximately 10%. Sequenced material: tumor tissue. These receptors were collected from a female donor with papillary thyroid cancer or a benign thyroid nodule (not recorded which). Some clones in this sample may be carry-over from other donors' samples. CDR3s include the opening cysteine and the closing phenylalanine or tryptophan. Fields, in order: clone size, CDR3 length, D gene, J gene, V gene, CDR3 DNA, CDR3 protein. The D gene is left open where the match is weak. Clone sizes are given selectively: once, few, many, or a class where the clone is expanded.

many 15 . TRBJ2-2 TRBV11-3 TGTGCCAGCAGTTATAGCGGAGCTAACACCGGGGAGCTGTTTTTT CASSYSGANTGELFF
few 14 TRBD2 TRBJ2-7 TRBV6-1 TGTGCCAGCAGTCCGGGACTAGCGGGCTACGAGCAGTACTTC CASSPGLAGYEQYF
medium-sized 15 . TRBJ2-7 TRBV2 TGTGCCAGCAGGCAACTAGGTGCTTCCTCCTACGAGCAGTACTTC CASRQLGASSYEQYF
few 14 . TRBJ1-2 TRBV2 TGTGCCAGCAGTGAAGCAGCGAGAGGATATGGCTACACCTTC CASSEAARGYGYTF
. 11 . TRBJ2-7 TRBV6-2/TRBV6-3 TGTGCCAGCAGTGCAGGTTACGAGCAGTACTTC CASSAGYEQYF
many 15 . TRBJ1-2 TRBV5-4 TGTGCCAGCAGCTTGGCGTACACCAGTAACTATGGCTACACCTTC CASSLAYTSNYGYTF
. 13 . TRBJ2-7 TRBV30 TGTGCCTGGAATCCTACGGGCTTGTACGAGCAGTACTTC CAWNPTGLYEQYF
. 14 TRBD2 TRBJ2-1 TRBV29-1 TGCAGCGTTACAGGGACTAGCGGGGGATTTGAGCAGTTCTTC CSVTGTSGGFEQFF
few 13 . TRBJ1-2 TRBV24-1 TGCGCCACCAGTGACCAGGGGAACTATGGCTACACCTTC CATSDQGNYGYTF
many 14 . TRBJ2-3 TRBV11-2 TGTGCCAGCAGTTGGCTAGCTAGCACAGATACGCAGTATTTT CASSWLASTDTQYF
. 14 TRBD1 TRBJ2-7 TRBV28 TGCGCCAGCAGCCCCGCCGGGACAGAATACGGGCAGTACTTC CASSPAGTEYGQYF
many 14 . TRBJ2-3 TRBV27 TGTGCCAGCAGGGGTGGCGGCAGGGTGAATACGCAGTATTTT CASRGGGRVNTQYF
medium-sized 16 TRBD1 TRBJ1-4 TRBV12-3/TRBV12-4 TGTGCCAGCACCTTCGCAGGGGGCTTTGGGAATGAAAAACTGTTTTTT CASTFAGGFGNEKLFF
. 16 TRBD2 TRBJ2-7 TRBV12-3/TRBV12-4 TGTGCCAGCAGTTTCCCCGGGGCTAGCGGGAGATACGAGCAGTACTTC CASSFPGASGRYEQYF
many 15 TRBD1 TRBJ1-6 TRBV20-1 TGCAGTGCTAGCAACCGGGACAGCCGGACTTCACCCCTCCACTTT CSASNRDSRTSPLHF
once 14 . TRBJ2-7 TRBV7-2 TGTGCCAGCAGCTTACCCCCTAGTGACTACGAGCAGTACTTC CASSLPPSDYEQYF